The T cell receptor beta chain described here comes from a study of CD8+ T cells in alopecia areata. Study conclusions and caveats: Among patients, TCR sharing was less clear than in mice, a difference possibly due in part to HLA diversity in the patient population.

Cutaneous lymph node cells were pooled, and they were sorted using CD4, CD8alpha, NKG2D, NKG2ACE and other markers. V shed 4 bases, J shed 1 base, and the junction held 6 bases outside the gene matches. The germline CDR1 and CDR2 sequences are NNHDY and SYVADS. The CDR3 has 15 amino acids. The sequencing template was cDNA reverse transcribed from extracted RNA. Using immunoSEQ multiplex PCR, the repertoire was profiled, and TCRdb retains in-frame clones only, with some absent. Sampling found about 300,000 clones, none seen once. This clone was observed at least ten times. Its antigen is undetermined. Here the gene names and germline are mouse. The DNA ends 4 residues before the CDR3 does, and the rest of the CDR3 is filled in from the germline J gene.

The TCR originated in a C3H/HeJ mouse with alopecia areata. Mouse strain MHC haplotype: H2-k. V usage is TRBV13-3 and J usage is TRBJ2-3; 7 positions agree with TRBD1. The sample was CD4+ T cells sorted from a lymph node. The CDR3 is CASSHRGAGAETLYF. CDR3 DNA, as far as it was read: TGTGCCAGCAGTCACAGGGGAGCTGGTGCAGAA.